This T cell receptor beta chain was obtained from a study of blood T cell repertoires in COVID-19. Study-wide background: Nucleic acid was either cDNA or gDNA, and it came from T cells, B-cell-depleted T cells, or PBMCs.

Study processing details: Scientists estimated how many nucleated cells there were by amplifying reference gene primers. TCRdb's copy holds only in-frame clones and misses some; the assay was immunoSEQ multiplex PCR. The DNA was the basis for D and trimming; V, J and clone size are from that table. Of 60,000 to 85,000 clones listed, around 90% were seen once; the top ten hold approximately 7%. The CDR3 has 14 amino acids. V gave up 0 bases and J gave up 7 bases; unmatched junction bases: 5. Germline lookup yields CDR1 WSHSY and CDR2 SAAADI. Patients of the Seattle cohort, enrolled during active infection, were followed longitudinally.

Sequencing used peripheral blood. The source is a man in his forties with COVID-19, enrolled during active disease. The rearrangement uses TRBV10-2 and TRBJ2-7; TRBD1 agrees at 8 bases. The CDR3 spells CASSESARGQEQYF. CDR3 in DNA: TGCGCCAGCAGTGAGTCGGCCAGGGGGCAGGAGCAGTACTTC.